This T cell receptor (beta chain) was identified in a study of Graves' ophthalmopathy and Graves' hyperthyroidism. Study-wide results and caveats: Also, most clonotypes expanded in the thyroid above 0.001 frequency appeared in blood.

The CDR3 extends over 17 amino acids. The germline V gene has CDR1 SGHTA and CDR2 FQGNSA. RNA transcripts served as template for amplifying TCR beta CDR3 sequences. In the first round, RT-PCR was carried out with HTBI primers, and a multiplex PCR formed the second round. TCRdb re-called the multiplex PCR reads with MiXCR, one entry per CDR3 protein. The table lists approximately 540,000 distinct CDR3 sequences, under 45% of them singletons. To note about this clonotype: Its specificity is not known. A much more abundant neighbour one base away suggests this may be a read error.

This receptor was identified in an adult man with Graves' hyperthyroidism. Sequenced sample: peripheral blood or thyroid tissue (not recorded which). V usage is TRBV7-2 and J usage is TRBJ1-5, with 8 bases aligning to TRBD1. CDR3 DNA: TGTGTCAGCAGCATAGGGACAGGTTGGATTAGCAATCAGCCCCAGCATTTT. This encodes CVSSIGTGWISNQPQHF.